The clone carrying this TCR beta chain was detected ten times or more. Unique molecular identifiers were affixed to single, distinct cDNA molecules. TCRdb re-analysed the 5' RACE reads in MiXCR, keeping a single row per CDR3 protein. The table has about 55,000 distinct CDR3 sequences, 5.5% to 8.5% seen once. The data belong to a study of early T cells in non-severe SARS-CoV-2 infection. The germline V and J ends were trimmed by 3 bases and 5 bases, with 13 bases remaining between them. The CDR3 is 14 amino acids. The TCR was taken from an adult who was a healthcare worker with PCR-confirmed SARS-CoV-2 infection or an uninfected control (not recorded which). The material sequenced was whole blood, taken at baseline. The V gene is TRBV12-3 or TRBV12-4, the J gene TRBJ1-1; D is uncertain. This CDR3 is CASSLGFGGTEAFF. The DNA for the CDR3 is TGTGCCAGCAGTTTGGGGTTTGGAGGGACTGAAGCTTTCTTT.